The TCR beta chain described here comes from a study of response to subunit inactivated influenza vaccine. Study results and caveats: That few new T cells are recruited by each seasonal influenza vaccination was the authors' suggestion.

TCRdb re-called the RT-PCR reads with MiXCR, one entry per CDR3 protein. The sample lists almost 600,000 distinct CDR3 sequences; 12% to 15% were seen once. Germline V gene lookup returns CDR1 SGHAT and CDR2 FQNNGV. The CDR3 is made up of 12 amino acids. Trimming removed 5 bases at V and 6 bases at J, with 10 bases between. Only a few counts were recorded for this clonotype. The antigen remains unidentified. This chain joins TRBV11-2 and TRBJ1-1; D not certain. This specimen was PBMCs from blood, taken roughly 12 days after vaccination. This clonotype was obtained from a man in his fifties or sixties who received an inactivated influenza vaccine. CDR3 sequence: CASSKGTPEAFF. The CDR3 DNA sequence: TGTGCCAGCAGCAAGGGTACCCCTGAAGCTTTCTTT.